What follows are 26 T cell receptor beta chains derived from one specimen sequenced in a study of Ad26.COV2.S vaccination and SARS-CoV-2 variants (dated by TCRdb to the early 2020s). The library was made by the immunoSEQ multiplex PCR assay. As stored in TCRdb, this immuneACCESS dataset retains in-frame rearrangements with V and J assigned. A fraction of the clones does not appear; measured against another copy, unresolved V genes explain less than half of the discrepancy, and the remainder lacks a known reason. A total of about 350,000 clones appear in this sample, roughly 94% of them only once. Roughly 3.9% of the sample is in the top ten clones. The sample's time point, from its label and the paper: individuals recovered from natural SARS-CoV-2 infection. The specimen comprised peripheral blood, sampled after recovery from COVID-19. These receptors all come from a human donor who had recovered from COVID-19.

The chain joins TRBV3-1 (or the pseudogene TRBV3-2) to TRBJ1-1, with a tentative D call TRBD1 (5 bases). This CDR3 is 15 amino acids long. V was shortened by 1 base and J by 0 bases, with 9 bases between the two germline ends. Germline V lookup: CDR1 LGHDT, CDR2 YNNKEL (reference sequence). CDR3 protein: CASSQAGGMNTEAFF. The CDR3 DNA sequence: TGTGCCAGCAGCCAAGCCGGGGGGATGAACACTGAAGCTTTCTTT.

J is TRBJ2-3 and V is TRBV7-9; D call uncertain. The germline gives CDR1 SEHNR, CDR2 FQNEAQ (reference sequence). Deletions cut 2 bases from V and 2 bases from J, with 11 bases between. CDR3 size: 15 residues. Written as DNA, the CDR3 is TGTGCCAGCAGCTTAACTTTCCTCAACACAGATACGCAGTATTTT. This codes for CASSLTFLNTDTQYF.

The J gene is TRBJ2-5, the V gene TRBV5-1; D not resolved. The CDR3 loop spans 14 amino acids. From germline, CDR1 is SGHRS and CDR2 YFSETQ. V was clipped by 4 bases and J by 1 base, with 11 bases between them. CDR3 sequence: CASSHKSAQETQYF. In DNA form, the CDR3 reads TGCGCCAGCAGCCATAAGTCAGCCCAAGAGACCCAGTACTTC. Using reference TRBV5-1 and TRBJ2-5 for the parts outside the CDR3, the full variable domain is KAGVTQTPRYLIKTRGQQVTLSCSPISGHRSVSWYQQTPGQGLQFLFEYFSETQRNKGNFPGRFSGRQFSNSRSEMNVSTLELGDSALYLCASSHKSAQETQYFGPGTRLLVL.

The J gene is TRBJ1-1, the V gene TRBV7-3; 8 bases fit TRBD1. The CDR3 loop spans 13 amino acids. CDR1 and CDR2 (germline): SGHTA, FQGTGA. Losses at the gene ends were 2 bases for V and 6 bases for J; bases not matched to a gene: 2. DNA of the CDR3: TGTGCCAGCAGCTTAGACAGGGGCGCTGAAGCTTTCTTT. Residues: CASSLDRGAEAFF.

This clone appeared once. CDR3 DNA sequence: TGTGCCAGCAGCTTACAGGGGGGGCTCGAAAAACTGTTTTTT. It encodes CASSLQGGLEKLFF. V gene TRBV7-9 combines with J gene TRBJ1-4, with 7 bases identical to TRBD1. In germline, CDR1 is SEHNR, CDR2 FQNEAQ (reference sequence). V lost 2 bases and J lost 8; bases outside the gene matches: 5. The CDR3 is made up of 14 amino acids.

This sequence joins TRBV11-2 and TRBJ1-2; D may be TRBD1 (6 bases). Per germline, CDR1 SGHAT and CDR2 FQNNGV. V was trimmed by 1 base and J by 4 bases, leaving 7 bases between them. The CDR3 is 13 amino acids. CDR3 amino acids: CASSLGQAYGYTF. CDR3 coding DNA: TGTGCCAGCAGCTTAGGACAGGCCTATGGCTACACCTTC. The full variable domain, completed using reference TRBV11-2 and TRBJ1-2, is EAGVAQSPRYKIIEKRQSVAFWCNPISGHATLYWYQQILGQGPKLLIQFQNNGVVDDSQLPKDRFSAERLKGVDSTLKIQPAKLEDSAVYLCASSLGQAYGYTFGSGTRLTVV.

The gene calls are TRBV6-5 and TRBJ1-5, with D perhaps matching TRBD1 (6 bases). V shed 6 bases and J shed 5 bases, with 17 bases lying between them. CDR3 length: 15 amino acids. Germline lookup yields CDR1 MNHEY and CDR2 SVGAGI. For the CDR3, the DNA is TGTGCCAGCAGGTTATCAGGGGTCTCCCATCAGCCCCAGCATTTT. Translation gives CASRLSGVSHQPQHF.

The V gene is TRBV10-3, the J gene TRBJ1-2; D ambiguous. Germline V gives CDR1 ENHRY, CDR2 SYGVKD. V was clipped by 4 bases and J by 4 bases, with 13 bases between them. The CDR3 is made up of 14 amino acids. The CDR3 nucleotides read TGTGCCATCAGTGCGGAAGGGAGAGGCTATGGCTACACCTTC. Protein product: CAISAEGRGYGYTF.

V and J are TRBV7-8 and TRBJ2-7, with 8 bases matching TRBD1. The CDR3 length is 15 residues. Germline values: CDR1 SGHVS, CDR2 FQNEAQ. Trimming cost V 5 bases and J 6 bases; bases outside gene matches: 12. Written as DNA, the CDR3 is TGTGCCAGCAGCAGTCCCGGGACAGGACATCTCGAGCAGTACTTC. Translated, it gives CASSSPGTGHLEQYF. Filled out from reference TRBV7-8 and TRBJ2-7, the complete variable domain reads GAGVSQSPRYKVAKRGQDVALRCDPISGHVSLFWYQQALGQGPEFLTYFQNEAQLDKSGLPSDRFFAERPEGSVSTLKIQRTQQEDSAVYLCASSSPGTGHLEQYFGPGTRLTVT.

The chain carries TRBV3-1 (or the pseudogene TRBV3-2) and TRBJ2-2, with D possibly being TRBD2 (6 bases). Trimming removed 7 bases from V and 1 base from J, with 16 bases in between. Germline CDR1 reads LGHDT; CDR2 reads YNNKEL (reference sequence). This CDR3 spans 16 amino acids. The CDR3 reads CASNGVGTLNTGELFF. The CDR3 DNA reads TGTGCCAGCAACGGGGTTGGGACTTTGAACACCGGGGAGCTGTTTTTT.

On this clone itself: Germline is not matched at one junction end, which may reflect a read error. The chain carries TRBV4-1 and TRBJ2-1; D uncertain. The germline gives CDR1 MGHRA, CDR2 YSYEKL. This CDR3 is built from 15 residues. The CDR3 bases are TGCGCCAGCACCCAAGGCCCCCTCAGCTACAATGAGCAGTTCTTC. Translating gives CASTQGPLSYNEQFF.

In its sample, this clone was seen a few times. The rearrangement uses TRBV6-5 and TRBJ2-7; 9 bases match TRBD1. Germline V lookup: CDR1 MNHEY, CDR2 SVGAGI. Trimming cost V 0 bases and J 2 bases; bases outside gene matches: 2. This CDR3 region has 15 residues. The CDR3 nucleotides are TGTGCCAGCAGTTACTCGGGACAGGGAACCTACGAGCAGTACTTC. It yields the protein CASSYSGQGTYEQYF.

The V call is TRBV7-2, the J call TRBJ2-7, with 11 nucleotides matching TRBD1. CDR3 length: 13 residues. The germline V gene has CDR1 SGHTA and CDR2 FQGNSA. Trimming cost V 5 bases and J 7 bases; bases outside gene matches: 4. The CDR3 loop is CASSVDRGHEQYF. The CDR3 DNA is TGTGCCAGCAGCGTGGACAGGGGGCATGAGCAGTACTTC.

This clone came up once. The chain recombines TRBV10-3 with TRBJ1-2, with 7 bases lining up with TRBD1. The CDR3 has 14 residues. V shed 7 bases, J shed 8 bases, and the junction held 13 bases outside the gene matches. The germline V gene has CDR1 ENHRY and CDR2 SYGVKD. The CDR3 sequence: CAIMHHDRAGGYTF. CDR3 nucleotides: TGTGCCATCATGCATCACGACAGGGCGGGAGGCTACACCTTC.

The rearrangement links TRBV6-6 to TRBJ1-1; the D gene is possibly TRBD1 (5 bases). V lost 6 bases, J lost 1 base, and 9 bases lay in between. Per germline, CDR1 MNHNY and CDR2 SVGAGI (reference sequence). This CDR3 spans 13 amino acids. CDR3: CASSGTANTEAFF. For the CDR3, the DNA is TGTGCCAGCAGCGGGACGGCGAACACTGAAGCTTTCTTT.

The gene calls are TRBV15 and TRBJ2-7; the D is unclear. The V and J ends lost 5 bases and 0 bases respectively, with 17 bases between them. CDR1 and CDR2 from the germline V gene are LNHNV and YYDKDF (reference sequence). The CDR3 is 16 residues long. CDR3 in amino acids: CATSPEIGESSYEQYF. The CDR3 region has the DNA TGTGCCACCAGCCCAGAGATCGGAGAGTCCTCCTACGAGCAGTACTTC.

The chain combines TRBV5-1 with TRBJ2-7; a weak D match, TRBD2 (5 bases). V dropped 0 bases and J dropped 6 bases, with 22 bases sitting between them. Germline V lookup: CDR1 SGHRS, CDR2 YFSETQ. CDR3 size: 17 residues. The CDR3, as DNA: TGCGCCAGCAGCTTGGTAGGGTCCGACTACCCTACTGCCGAGCAGTACTTC. The encoded protein is CASSLVGSDYPTAEQYF.

The chain uses TRBV9 and TRBJ1-1; 7 bases fit TRBD1. Germline V CDR1 and CDR2: SGDLS, YYNGEE. CDR3 length equals 14 residues. The V segment lost 4 bases and the J segment 3 bases; nucleotides outside the gene matches: 6. The DNA of the CDR3 is TGTGCCAGCAGCCGAGGGGGCGCTGACACTGAAGCTTTCTTT. It codes for CASSRGGADTEAFF. Full variable domain (missing parts from reference TRBV9 and TRBJ1-1): DSGVTQTPKHLITATGQRVTLRCSPRSGDLSVYWYQQSLDQGLQFLIQYYNGEERAKGNILERFSAQQFPDLHSELNLSSLELGDSALYFCASSRGGADTEAFFGQGTRLTVV.

The chain is built from TRBV12-3 or TRBV12-4 and TRBJ2-7, with D perhaps assigned TRBD1 or TRBD2 (6 bases each). V dropped 7 bases and J dropped 6 bases, with 13 bases sitting between them. The length of the CDR3 is 12 residues. CDR3 protein: CASKVRGGEQYF. The DNA for the CDR3 is TGTGCCAGCAAGGTCAGGGGAGGCGAGCAGTACTTC.

J is TRBJ1-3 and V is TRBV13; 9 bases are a match to TRBD1. The CDR3 extends over 17 amino acids. The V and J ends lost 5 bases and 6 bases, in that order; junction bases with no gene match: 14. Germline V CDR1 and CDR2: PRHDT, FYEKMQ (reference sequence). DNA of the CDR3: TGTGCCAGCAGCCTATACACTTTCCGGGACAGGGAAAACACCATATATTTT. Encoded protein: CASSLYTFRDRENTIYF. Variable domain in full (rest from reference TRBV13 and TRBJ1-3): AAGVIQSPRHLIKEKRETATLKCYPIPRHDTVYWYQQGPGQDPQFLISFYEKMQSDKGSIPDRFSAQQFSDYHSELNMSSLELGDSALYFCASSLYTFRDRENTIYFGEGSWLTVV.

The chain combines TRBV6-1 with TRBJ1-4, with 8 nucleotides matching TRBD1. Germline V CDR1 and CDR2: MNHNS, SASEGT. The V gene end was trimmed by 2 bases and the J gene end by 7 bases; junction bases not matched to a gene: 6. This CDR3 is 15 amino acids long. As DNA, the CDR3 is TGTGCCAGCAGTGAACCGACAGGGGCGGGTGAAAAACTGTTTTTT. Translation: CASSEPTGAGEKLFF.

The J gene is TRBJ1-1, the V gene TRBV7-9; no clear D. Trimming left V 5 bases short and J 10 bases short, with 17 bases between. Germline CDR1 is SEHNR and CDR2 is FQNEAQ (reference sequence). The CDR3 runs to 13 residues. CDR3 protein: CASSPPIYEGAFF. The CDR3 bases are TGTGCCAGCAGCCCGCCAATTTATGAAGGAGCTTTCTTT.

This clone was recorded once. The J gene is TRBJ2-7, the V gene TRBV15; D remains unclear. There are 16 residues in the CDR3. V lost 0 bases and J lost 3, with 15 bases in between. Per the germline V gene, CDR1 is LNHNV and CDR2 is YYDKDF (reference sequence). The CDR3 nucleotides read TGTGCCACCAGCAGAGATCTCAGTAAGAAACTCTACGAGCAGTACTTC. This gives the protein CATSRDLSKKLYEQYF. The whole variable domain, filled in from reference TRBV15 and TRBJ2-7, reads DAMVIQNPRYQVTQFGKPVTLSCSQTLNHNVMYWYQQKSSQAPKLLFHYYDKDFNNEADTPDNFQSRRPNTSFCFLDIRSPGLGDTAMYLCATSRDLSKKLYEQYFGPGTRLTVT.

V is TRBV4-2 and J is TRBJ2-7, with a tentative D call TRBD1 (7 bases). This CDR3 comprises 14 residues. Germline CDR1 and CDR2: LGHNA and YNFKEQ. The V gene lost 3 bases and the J gene lost 2 bases, with 11 bases spanning the gap. CDR3 in DNA: TGTGCCAGCAGCCAGGCGGGACAGACCTACGAGCAGTACTTC. It specifies CASSQAGQTYEQYF.

The chain is built from TRBV5-1 and TRBJ1-1, with D tentatively TRBD1 (6 bases). The CDR3 is 14 residues long. CDR1 and CDR2 (germline): SGHRS, YFSETQ. V was cut by 4 bases and J by 8 bases, with 18 bases left in between. CDR3 sequence (DNA): TGCGCCAGCAGCACGACAAAGGAGGGGACAGAAGCTTTCTTT. This sequence encodes CASSTTKEGTEAFF.

V is TRBV18 and J is TRBJ1-2; TRBD1 might be the D (5 bases). The V end lost 3 bases, the J end lost 4 bases, and 15 bases lay between the germline ends. The CDR3 is made up of 15 amino acids. The germline V gene has CDR1 KGHSH and CDR2 LQKENI. CDR3 in amino acids: CASSPTGGTFYGYTF. CDR3 bases: TGTGCCAGCTCACCGACGGGGGGAACCTTCTATGGCTACACCTTC.